These 28 T cell receptor beta chains share one sample of origin, sequenced in a study of T cells after yellow fever vaccination. TCRdb used MiXCR to reprocess the 5' RACE reads, holding one entry per CDR3 protein. The sample shows some 73,000 distinct CDR3 sequences, about 7.7% of them seen only once. The sample consisted of CD8+ T cells sorted from PBMCs, taken on the day of the yellow fever booster vaccination. The receptors were sampled from a man in his thirties or forties who received the YFV17D yellow fever vaccine.

This chain uses TRBV20-1 with TRBJ2-2, with 12 bases aligning to TRBD2. The germline gives CDR1 DFQATT, CDR2 SNEGSKA (reference sequence). V lost 1 base and J lost 7; bases outside the gene matches: 4. This CDR3 comprises 15 residues. The CDR3 coding sequence is TGCAGTGCTAGAGGACTAGCGGGAGTAGTCGGGGAGCTGTTTTTT. Encoded protein: CSARGLAGVVGELFF.

This clonotype has only a few counts. V and J are TRBV9 and TRBJ1-5, with TRBD1 as a possible D gene (5 bases). The germline V gene encodes CDR1 SGDLS and CDR2 YYNGEE. This CDR3 contains 13 residues. The V gene lost 6 bases and the J gene lost 7 bases, with 14 bases spanning the gap. CDR3 region: CASTWGVRQPQHF. As DNA, the CDR3 is TGTGCCAGCACCTGGGGCGTGAGGCAGCCCCAGCATTTT. Full variable domain (remainder filled in from reference TRBV9 and TRBJ1-5): DSGVTQTPKHLITATGQRVTLRCSPRSGDLSVYWYQQSLDQGLQFLIQYYNGEERAKGNILERFSAQQFPDLHSELNLSSLELGDSALYFCASTWGVRQPQHFGDGTRLSIL.

CDR3 in amino acids: CASTVRPTDTQYF. The CDR3 DNA reads as TGTGCCAGCACGGTCCGACCCACAGATACGCAGTATTTT. This rearrangement joins TRBV7-8 to TRBJ2-3, with D unresolved. The V gene lost 7 bases and the J gene lost 2 bases, with 10 bases spanning the gap. This CDR3 is built from 13 residues. Germline V gives CDR1 SGHVS, CDR2 FQNEAQ.

Many counts were recorded for this clonotype. The chain joins TRBV12-3 or TRBV12-4 to TRBJ2-2, with 10 bases fitting TRBD2. The V segment lost 4 bases and the J segment 1 base; nucleotides outside the gene matches: 0. The CDR3 is 15 amino acids. The chain's CDR3 is CASSWTSGNTGELFF. DNA of the CDR3: TGTGCCAGCAGTTGGACTAGCGGGAACACCGGGGAGCTGTTTTTT.

This clonotype was counted a few times. The chain employs TRBV10-3 and TRBJ2-7; D may be TRBD1 (5 bases). Germline values: CDR1 ENHRY, CDR2 SYGVKD. The CDR3 runs 17 residues. V lost 4 bases to trimming and J lost 0 bases, with 19 bases between them. The CDR3 bases are TGTGCCATCAGTGCCGCAGACAGCCCTTATAACTCCTACGAGCAGTACTTC. Its protein product is CAISAADSPYNSYEQYF.

This clonotype was counted many times. In DNA, the CDR3 is TGCGCCAGCAGCTTGGACGGCTACAATGAGCAGTTCTTC. The encoded protein is CASSLDGYNEQFF. V and J are TRBV5-1 and TRBJ2-1; no firm D call. Germline V gene data show CDR1 as SGHRS and CDR2 as YFSETQ. The CDR3 loop spans 13 amino acids. V lost 0 bases, J lost 3 bases, and 4 bases lay in between.

This chain connects TRBV5-4 to TRBJ2-1; no definite D call. Trimming removed 5 bases at V and 1 base at J, with 10 bases between. The germline gives CDR1 SGHNT, CDR2 YYREEE (reference sequence). CDR3 length equals 14 residues. CDR3: CASRSCGSYNEQFF. CDR3 nucleotides: TGTGCCAGCAGGTCATGCGGTTCCTACAATGAGCAGTTCTTC.

The chain is built from TRBV18 and TRBJ2-1, with a weak D call TRBD2 (5 bases). Germline CDR1 is KGHSH and CDR2 is LQKENI. Trimming removed 2 bases from V and 2 bases from J, with 16 bases in between. The CDR3 length is 17 residues. DNA of the CDR3: TGTGCCAGCTCACCAACCTCCCCGGTACTAGCCTACAATGAGCAGTTCTTC. As protein: CASSPTSPVLAYNEQFF.

This clonotype was seen at least ten times. The CDR3 does not close with the conserved phenylalanine or tryptophan, likely indicating a read error. The limits of the CDR3 on the DNA are not certain, so only TCRdb's listed CDR3 is given. V usage is TRBV10-3 and J usage is TRBJ2-5; the table assigns TRBD1, which was not confirmed against the DNA. Germline values: CDR1 ENHRY, CDR2 SYGVKD. The CDR3 is 9 residues long, counting both termini. The CDR3 is CATPIGGEI.

V usage is TRBV7-6 and J usage is TRBJ2-1, with D hard to call. The CDR3 extends over 15 amino acids. The V end was cut by 3 bases, the J end by 2 bases, with 11 bases between. Germline V CDR1 and CDR2: SGHVS, FNYEAQ. The CDR3 spells CASSFTSSTYNEQFF. The CDR3 nucleotides are TGTGCCAGCAGCTTTACAAGCTCAACCTACAATGAGCAGTTCTTC. The whole variable domain, remainder taken from reference TRBV7-6 and TRBJ2-1, is GAGVSQSPRYKVTKRGQDVALRCDPISGHVSLYWYRQALGQGPEFLTYFNYEAQQDKSGLPNDRFSAERPEGSISTLTIQRTEQRDSAMYRCASSFTSSTYNEQFFGPGTRLTVL.

The sample holds a few counts of this clonotype. The V and J genes are TRBV7-6 and TRBJ2-1; D possibly corresponds to TRBD2 (6 bases). Germline assignment: CDR1 SGHVS and CDR2 FNYEAQ. The CDR3 runs 11 residues. V shed 5 bases and J shed 14 bases, with 13 bases lying between them. The DNA of the CDR3 is TGTGCCAGCAGCCTCGGAGGGCCGGAGTTCTTC. Its protein product is CASSLGGPEFF.

The rearrangement links TRBV13 to TRBJ2-5; the match to TRBD1 covers 8 bases. The germline gives CDR1 PRHDT, CDR2 FYEKMQ (reference sequence). The CDR3 spans 16 residues. V dropped 5 bases and J dropped 6; count of bases not matched to a gene: 14. DNA of the CDR3: TGTGCCAGCAGCCCGAGCCCCGGGACAGGAAGGCAGACCCAGTACTTC. It translates to CASSPSPGTGRQTQYF. Full variable domain (missing parts from reference TRBV13 and TRBJ2-5): AAGVIQSPRHLIKEKRETATLKCYPIPRHDTVYWYQQGPGQDPQFLISFYEKMQSDKGSIPDRFSAQQFSDYHSELNMSSLELGDSALYFCASSPSPGTGRQTQYFGPGTRLLVL.

This clonotype was observed a few times. The chain has TRBV5-6 and TRBJ2-1; a possible D gene is TRBD2 (5 bases). V lost 4 bases and J 3 bases, leaving 20 bases between the germline ends. The CDR3 has 17 residues. Germline V gene data show CDR1 as SGHDT and CDR2 as YYEEEE. CDR3 sequence: CASSELIGGSRYNEQFF. As DNA, the CDR3 is TGTGCCAGCAGCGAGCTCATTGGAGGTTCCCGCTACAATGAGCAGTTCTTC.

The chain joins TRBV20-1 to TRBJ1-5, with D possibly matching TRBD1 (6 bases). The length of the CDR3 is 16 residues. Between the trimmed V and J ends, which lost 6 bases and 2 bases, there was a span of 20 bases. Germline CDR1 is DFQATT and CDR2 is SNEGSKA (reference sequence). The CDR3 region is CSAPTGGGWGNQPQHF. The CDR3 DNA is TGCAGTGCCCCTACGGGCGGGGGCTGGGGCAATCAGCCCCAGCATTTT.

This clonotype came up a few times. The chain is built from TRBV28 and TRBJ1-2; TRBD1 matches at 8 bases. Germline CDR1 reads MDHEN; CDR2 reads SYDVKM. This CDR3 comprises 14 residues. With V trimmed by 5 bases and J by 5 bases, 7 bases remained unmatched. Written as DNA, the CDR3 is TGTGCCAGCAGTCGACAGGGGAAGGGGTATGGCTACACCTTC. Its protein is CASSRQGKGYGYTF.

The V and J genes are TRBV29-1 and TRBJ1-2; maybe TRBD1 (5 bases). The CDR3 extends over 12 amino acids. V lost 7 bases and J 8 bases, leaving 17 bases between the germline ends. Germline loops: CDR1 SQVTM, CDR2 ANQGSEA. CDR3 nucleotide sequence: TGCAGCGCTGAGGCGGGGGACGGCGGCTACACCTTC. This sequence encodes CSAEAGDGGYTF.

This clonotype was seen only a few times. The genes are TRBV12-3 or TRBV12-4 and TRBJ2-3; a possible D gene is TRBD1 (5 bases). Trimming removed 7 bases from V and 5 bases from J, with 13 bases in between. The CDR3 spans 13 residues. The CDR3 DNA reads TGTGCCAGCACTCAATCAACAGGAGATACGCAGTATTTT. It codes for CASTQSTGDTQYF.

This clonotype was picked up a small number of times. The genes are TRBV4-1 and TRBJ2-7; D gene uncertain. The CDR3 consists of 12 residues. Germline-derived CDR1 and CDR2 are MGHRA and YSYEKL. V was shortened by 3 bases and J by 7 bases, with 10 bases between the two germline ends. The CDR3: CASSHISREQYF. The CDR3 coding sequence is TGCGCCAGCAGCCACATCTCCAGGGAGCAGTACTTC.

This clonotype was detected many times. The CDR3 nucleotides are TGTGCCAGCAGTTACTCGAGTACGATAGAGACCCAGTACTTC. Amino acids: CASSYSSTIETQYF. The chain links TRBV6-5 to TRBJ2-5; no clear D. Per germline, CDR1 MNHEY and CDR2 SVGAGI. The CDR3 runs to 14 residues. V was clipped by 0 bases and J by 4 bases, with 9 bases between them.

In its sample, this clonotype was seen a few times. The V and J genes are TRBV4-3 and TRBJ2-2; D gene ambiguous. There are 15 residues in the CDR3. The V gene's germline CDR1 is LGHNA and CDR2 YSLEER. Trimming removed 1 base from V and 3 bases from J, with 9 bases in between. The DNA for the CDR3 is TGCGCCAGCAGCCAAGTAGGGCCAGACACCGGGGAGCTGTTTTTT. It encodes CASSQVGPDTGELFF.

V is TRBV10-3 and J is TRBJ2-1, with D possibly called TRBD1 or TRBD2 (5 bases each). Per germline, CDR1 ENHRY and CDR2 SYGVKD. V lost 7 bases and J lost 9, with 22 bases in between. This CDR3 is 15 amino acids long. The CDR3 is CAITAGTPQLGEQFF. DNA of the CDR3: TGTGCCATCACCGCCGGGACCCCGCAATTGGGTGAGCAGTTCTTC.

The sample holds a few counts of this clonotype. The rearrangement uses TRBV29-1 and TRBJ2-1; D ambiguous. The germline V gene has CDR1 SQVTM and CDR2 ANQGSEA. CDR3 size: 12 residues. V was pared by 3 bases and J by 4 bases, with 7 bases between. CDR3: CSVDEVYNEQFF. In DNA form, the CDR3 reads TGCAGCGTTGACGAAGTTTACAATGAGCAGTTCTTC.

This chain uses TRBV7-8 with TRBJ2-1; TRBD2 might be the D (6 bases). V was clipped by 0 bases and J by 2 bases, with 20 bases between them. The CDR3 has 19 amino acids. In germline, CDR1 is SGHVS, CDR2 FQNEAQ. The CDR3 bases are TGTGCCAGCAGCTTAGCACCGGTTAGGGGAGGTACCCCCTACAATGAGCAGTTCTTC. Encoded protein: CASSLAPVRGGTPYNEQFF. Based on the CDR3 plus reference TRBV7-8 and TRBJ2-1, the full variable domain is GAGVSQSPRYKVAKRGQDVALRCDPISGHVSLFWYQQALGQGPEFLTYFQNEAQLDKSGLPSDRFFAERPEGSVSTLKIQRTQQEDSAVYLCASSLAPVRGGTPYNEQFFGPGTRLTVL.

This clonotype was seen many times. The chain links TRBV27 to TRBJ2-2; unclear D gene. CDR1 and CDR2 from the germline V gene are MNHEY and SMNVEV (reference sequence). This CDR3 has 12 amino acids. V was pared by 5 bases and J by 1 base, with 2 bases between. The CDR3 spells CASSQNTGELFF. CDR3 sequence (DNA): TGTGCCAGCAGTCAGAACACCGGGGAGCTGTTTTTT.

This clonotype was detected only a few times. The CDR3 spells CASSPDEDYNEQFF. The DNA for the CDR3 is TGTGCCAGCAGCCCTGACGAGGATTACAATGAGCAGTTCTTC. This chain uses TRBV6-2 or TRBV6-3 with TRBJ2-1; no clear D. The CDR3 sequence is 14 residues long. Deletions cut 6 bases from V and 4 bases from J, with 13 bases between. Germline V CDR1 and CDR2: MNHEY, SVGEGT.

Ten or more counts support this clonotype. The chain has TRBV5-1 and TRBJ2-7; tentatively, D is TRBD1 (5 bases). V was shortened by 3 bases and J by 3 bases, with 7 bases between the two germline ends. This CDR3 comprises 12 residues. Germline CDR1 reads SGHRS; CDR2 reads YFSETQ. CDR3 in DNA: TGCGCCAGCAGCTATGACAGCTACGAGCAGTACTTC. This translates into CASSYDSYEQYF. The full variable domain, with the rest looked up from reference TRBV5-1 and TRBJ2-7, is KAGVTQTPRYLIKTRGQQVTLSCSPISGHRSVSWYQQTPGQGLQFLFEYFSETQRNKGNFPGRFSGRQFSNSRSEMNVSTLELGDSALYLCASSYDSYEQYFGPGTRLTVT.

This clonotype was found a few times. DNA of the CDR3: TGTGCCAGCAGCGTAGGAGGGACAGGGTCTGGAAACACCATATATTTT. Its protein product is CASSVGGTGSGNTIYF. This chain links TRBV9 with TRBJ1-3, with 9 bases identical to TRBD1. CDR3 length: 16 residues. Germline V gene lookup returns CDR1 SGDLS and CDR2 YYNGEE. Unmatched junction bases numbered 2, after V lost 0 bases and J lost 1 base.

This clonotype turned up a few times. The rearrangement links TRBV7-2 to TRBJ2-1; the match to TRBD2 covers 10 bases. This CDR3 has 15 residues. Germline lookup yields CDR1 SGHTA and CDR2 FQGNSA. Trimming took 5 bases from V and 2 from J; bases not matched to a gene: 3. The CDR3 here is CASSPTSGTYNEQFF. DNA for the CDR3: TGTGCCAGCAGCCCTACTAGCGGGACCTACAATGAGCAGTTCTTC.